This T cell receptor (beta chain) was recorded in a study of blood T cells in healthy people across ages. Findings and limits, study-wide: Estimates based on one million T cells were treated as lower bounds. Strong correlation was found linking TCR beta diversity to naive T cell percentage.

In regard to this clonotype: The target antigen is unknown.

The CDR3 consists of 17 residues. V gave up 0 bases and J gave up 2 bases; unmatched junction bases: 11. The germline V gene has CDR1 DFQATT and CDR2 SNEGSKA (reference sequence). It was with a sample-barcoded 5' primer and a J-beta primer mix that a second PCR of about 6 to 12 cycles was run. TCRdb itself ran the 5' RACE reads through MiXCR, one entry per CDR3 protein. The sample includes about 1.8 million distinct CDR3 sequences, about 50% of them seen just once. RNA extraction gave at least 5 micrograms of total RNA per sample. V and J are TRBV20-1 and TRBJ2-3, with 7 bases identical to TRBD2. The receptor comes from a woman aged 40-49 years in good health. Sequencing was carried out using blood. The CDR3 sequence: CSAREVSRGINTDTQYF. The CDR3 DNA is TGCAGTGCTAGAGAGGTATCGCGGGGGATCAACACAGATACGCAGTATTTT.